This T cell receptor beta chain was recorded in a study of blood T cell repertoires in COVID-19. Study-wide background: Whether acute or convalescent, the COVID-19 samples came from the United States, Italy and Spain. Sample material is recorded as cDNA or gDNA derived from T cells, B-cell-depleted T cells, or PBMCs.

Authors' processing steps: Scientists estimated how many nucleated cells there were by amplifying reference gene primers. Assay: immunoSEQ multiplex PCR; the TCRdb copy retains only in-frame clones and omits some. For V, J and clone size, that table is used; D and trimming come from the DNA. The sample includes 55,000 to 75,000 clones, about 80% of them seen just once. This clone was recorded once. The V segment lost 4 bases and the J segment 2 bases; nucleotides outside the gene matches: 12. CDR1 is LGHDT and CDR2 is YNNKEL in the germline V gene (reference sequence). The CDR3 has 19 residues. The chain recombines TRBV3-1 (or the pseudogene TRBV3-2) with TRBJ2-4, with 12 nucleotides matching TRBD2. This TCR came from a man between 65 and 85 years old with acute or convalescent COVID-19. The sequenced material came from peripheral blood. DNA of the CDR3: TGTGCCAGCAGCCGATTATTTCTAGCGGGAGGGCCTTCCAAAAACATTCAGTACTTC. Encoded protein: CASSRLFLAGGPSKNIQYF.